These 4 T cell receptor beta chains came from one sample sequenced in a study of blood T cell repertoires in COVID-19. The repertoire was sequenced with immunoSEQ multiplex PCR; TCRdb's copy has only in-frame clones and lacks some. The sample yields 200,000 to 250,000 clones, roughly four fifths seen once. Sequenced input: PBMCs or T cells enriched from blood (not recorded which). The receptors were sampled from a woman in her forties or fifties who had been exposed to COVID-19.

The rearrangement links TRBV5-8 to TRBJ1-4; possibly TRBD1 for D (5 bases). The V gene's germline CDR1 is SGHTS and CDR2 YDEGEE. This CDR3 has 15 amino acids. Trimming shortened V by 0 bases and J by 8 bases, and 14 bases separated the two germline ends. DNA for the CDR3: TGTGCCAGCAGCTTGGAGGGAGGGGCGAGCGAAAAACTGTTTTTT. Translating it yields CASSLEGGASEKLFF.

This clone was observed a single time. The V and J genes are TRBV30 and TRBJ2-5; D is ambiguous. The CDR3 has 13 amino acids. V was cut by 3 bases and J by 2 bases, with 10 bases left in between. CDR1 and CDR2 from the germline V gene are GTSNPN and SVGIG (reference sequence). The CDR3 region is CAWRVARQETQYF. The CDR3 DNA reads TGTGCCTGGAGGGTCGCTAGGCAAGAGACCCAGTACTTC.

The chain carries TRBV15 and TRBJ1-5; the D is unclear. Germline V gene lookup returns CDR1 LNHNV and CDR2 YYDKDF (reference sequence). The CDR3 length is 14 residues. V shed 0 bases and J shed 10 bases, with 13 bases lying between them. For the CDR3, the DNA is TGTGCCACCAGCAGAGAGAGAGCCTTAGAACCCCAGCATTTT. Its translation is CATSRERALEPQHF.

This chain uses TRBV6-1 with TRBJ2-1; maybe TRBD2 (7 bases). CDR3 size: 12 residues. The germline V gene encodes CDR1 MNHNS and CDR2 SASEGT. The ends were cut back, 11 bases at V and 9 bases at J, with 17 bases in the middle. The CDR3 DNA is TGTGCCTTCGGGGCGGGGGCTCGTGAGCAGTTCTTC. It is translated as CAFGAGAREQFF.